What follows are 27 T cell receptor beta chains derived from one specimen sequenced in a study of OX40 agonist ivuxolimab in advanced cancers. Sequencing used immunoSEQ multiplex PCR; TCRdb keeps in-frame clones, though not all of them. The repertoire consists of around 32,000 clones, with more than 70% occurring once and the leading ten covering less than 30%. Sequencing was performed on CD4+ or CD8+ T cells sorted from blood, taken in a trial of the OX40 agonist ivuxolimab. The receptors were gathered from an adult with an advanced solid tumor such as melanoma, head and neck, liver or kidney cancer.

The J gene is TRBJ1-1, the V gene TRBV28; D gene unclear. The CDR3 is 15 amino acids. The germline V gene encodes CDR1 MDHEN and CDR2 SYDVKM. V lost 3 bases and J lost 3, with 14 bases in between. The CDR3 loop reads CASSFGLTAYTEAFF. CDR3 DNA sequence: TGTGCCAGCAGTTTTGGGCTTACAGCTTACACTGAAGCTTTCTTT.

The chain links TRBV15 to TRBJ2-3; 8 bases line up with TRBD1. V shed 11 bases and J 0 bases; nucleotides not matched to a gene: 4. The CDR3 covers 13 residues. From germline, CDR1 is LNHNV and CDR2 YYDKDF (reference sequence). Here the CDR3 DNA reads TGTGCCTCAGGACAGGGAAGCACAGATACGCAGTATTTT. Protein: CASGQGSTDTQYF.

The CDR3 DNA is TGTGCCAGCAGTCCGATAAAAGGGTCTGGTGAAGCTTTCTTT. Translating it yields CASSPIKGSGEAFF. This sequence joins TRBV5-4 and TRBJ1-1; the D is unclear. Germline V gene sequence: CDR1 SGHNT, CDR2 YYREEE (reference sequence). CDR3 length: 14 amino acids. V lost 5 bases and J 7 bases, leaving 18 bases between the germline ends.

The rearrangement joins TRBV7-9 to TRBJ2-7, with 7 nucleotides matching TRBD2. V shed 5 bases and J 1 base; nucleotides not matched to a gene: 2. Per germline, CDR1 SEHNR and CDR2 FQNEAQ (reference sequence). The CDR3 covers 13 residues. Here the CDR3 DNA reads TGTGCCAGCAGCCCGGGGGGTTCCTACGAGCAGTACTTC. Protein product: CASSPGGSYEQYF.

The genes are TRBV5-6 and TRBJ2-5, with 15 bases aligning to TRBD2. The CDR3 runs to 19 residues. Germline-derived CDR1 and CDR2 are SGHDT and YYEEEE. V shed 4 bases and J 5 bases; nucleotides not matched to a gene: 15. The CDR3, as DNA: TGTGCCAGCAGCGACACCGGGACTAGCGGGAGGCCCCTTTCGGAGACCCAGTACTTC. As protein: CASSDTGTSGRPLSETQYF.

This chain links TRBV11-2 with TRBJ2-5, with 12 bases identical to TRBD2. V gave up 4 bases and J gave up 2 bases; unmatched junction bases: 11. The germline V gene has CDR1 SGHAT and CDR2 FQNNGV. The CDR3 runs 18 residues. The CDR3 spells CASSSGLAGNGRQETQYF. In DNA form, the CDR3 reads TGTGCCAGCAGCTCCGGACTAGCGGGAAACGGCCGTCAAGAGACCCAGTACTTC.

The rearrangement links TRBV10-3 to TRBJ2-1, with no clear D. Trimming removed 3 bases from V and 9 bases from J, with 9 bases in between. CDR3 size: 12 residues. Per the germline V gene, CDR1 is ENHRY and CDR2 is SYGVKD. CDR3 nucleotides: TGTGCCATCAGTGACGACGGTAGTGAGCAGTTCTTC. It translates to CAISDDGSEQFF.

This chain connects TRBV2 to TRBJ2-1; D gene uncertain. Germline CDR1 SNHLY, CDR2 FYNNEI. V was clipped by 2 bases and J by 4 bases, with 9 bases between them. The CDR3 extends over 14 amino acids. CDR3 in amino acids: CASSEYARYNEQFF. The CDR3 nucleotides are TGTGCCAGCAGTGAATATGCCCGGTACAATGAGCAGTTCTTC. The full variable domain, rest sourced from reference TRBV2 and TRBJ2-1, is EPEVTQTPSHQVTQMGQEVILRCVPISNHLYFYWYRQILGQKVEFLVSFYNNEISEKSEIFDDQFSVERPDGSNFTLKIRSTKLEDSAMYFCASSEYARYNEQFFGPGTRLTVL.

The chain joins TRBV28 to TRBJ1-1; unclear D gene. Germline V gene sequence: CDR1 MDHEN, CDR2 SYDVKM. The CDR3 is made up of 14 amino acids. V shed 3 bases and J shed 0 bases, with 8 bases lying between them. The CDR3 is CASSLDDLNTEAFF. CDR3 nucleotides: TGTGCCAGCAGTTTGGACGATTTGAACACTGAAGCTTTCTTT. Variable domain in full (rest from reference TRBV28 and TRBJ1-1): DVKVTQSSRYLVKRTGEKVFLECVQDMDHENMFWYRQDPGLGLRLIYFSYDVKMKEKGDIPEGYSVSREKKERFSLILESASTNQTSMYLCASSLDDLNTEAFFGQGTRLTVV.

Here the CDR3 DNA reads TGTGCCAGCAGCCCTACAGGGAACACTGAAGCTTTCTTT. This encodes CASSPTGNTEAFF. The V gene is TRBV5-6, the J gene TRBJ1-1, with D perhaps matching TRBD1 (5 bases). CDR3 size: 13 residues. Germline lookup yields CDR1 SGHDT and CDR2 YYEEEE. Trimming removed 4 bases at V and 1 base at J, with 8 bases between.

CDR3 loop: CASGLGQDIEQFF. CDR3 nucleotides: TGTGCTAGTGGTTTAGGACAGGACATTGAGCAGTTCTTC. This chain uses TRBV12-5 with TRBJ2-1; 7 nucleotides align to TRBD1. V shed 3 bases, J shed 9 bases, and the junction held 5 bases outside the gene matches. The CDR3 has 13 amino acids. Germline V gives CDR1 LGHNT, CDR2 FRNRAP.

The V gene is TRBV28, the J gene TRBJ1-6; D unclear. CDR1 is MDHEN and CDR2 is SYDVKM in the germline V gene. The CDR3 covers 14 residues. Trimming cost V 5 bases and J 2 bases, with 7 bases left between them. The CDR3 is CASSPDTYNSPLHF. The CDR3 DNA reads TGTGCCAGCAGTCCCGACACCTATAATTCACCCCTCCACTTT.

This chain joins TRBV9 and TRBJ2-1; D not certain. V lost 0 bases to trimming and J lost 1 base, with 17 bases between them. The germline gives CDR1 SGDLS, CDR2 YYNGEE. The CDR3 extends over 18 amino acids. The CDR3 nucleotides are TGTGCCAGCAGCGTAGGAGCAACAGAGACGCGGTCCTACAATGAGCAGTTCTTC. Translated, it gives CASSVGATETRSYNEQFF.

CDR3: CASSLFDQPQHF. The CDR3 DNA reads as TGTGCCAGCAGCCTTTTCGATCAGCCCCAGCATTTT. The rearrangement joins TRBV7-9 to TRBJ1-5; D unclear. Between the trimmed V and J ends, which lost 5 bases and 5 bases, there was a span of 7 bases. There are 12 residues in the CDR3. The V gene's germline CDR1 is SEHNR and CDR2 FQNEAQ (reference sequence). Drawing the rest from reference TRBV7-9 and TRBJ1-5, the complete variable domain is DTGVSQNPRHKITKRGQNVTFRCDPISEHNRLYWYRQTLGQGPEFLTYFQNEAQLEKSRLLSDRFSAERPKGSFSTLEIQRTEQGDSAMYLCASSLFDQPQHFGDGTRLSIL.

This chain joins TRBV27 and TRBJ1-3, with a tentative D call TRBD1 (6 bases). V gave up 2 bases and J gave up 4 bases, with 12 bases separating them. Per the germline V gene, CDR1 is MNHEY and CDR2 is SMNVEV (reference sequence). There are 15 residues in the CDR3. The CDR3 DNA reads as TGTGCCAGCAGTTTAACAGGGTCTAGAGGAAACACCATATATTTT. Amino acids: CASSLTGSRGNTIYF.

The CDR3 here is CASSQAVYVAAYEQYF. For the CDR3, the DNA is TGTGCCAGCAGCCAGGCAGTCTACGTAGCGGCCTACGAGCAGTACTTC. The chain links TRBV11-2 to TRBJ2-7; TRBD2 might be the D (6 bases). Trimming removed 5 bases from V and 2 bases from J, with 19 bases in between. This CDR3 has 16 amino acids. CDR1 and CDR2 (germline): SGHAT, FQNNGV.

Here the CDR3 reads CAWNEQGDTEAFF. In DNA form, the CDR3 reads TGTGCCTGGAATGAGCAGGGGGACACTGAAGCTTTCTTT. The chain links TRBV30 to TRBJ1-1; 7 bases are a match to TRBD1. The CDR3 is 13 residues long. CDR1 is GTSNPN, CDR2 SVGIG, per germline (reference sequence). The junction had 5 bases not matched to a gene; V was cut back by 4 bases and J by 3 bases.

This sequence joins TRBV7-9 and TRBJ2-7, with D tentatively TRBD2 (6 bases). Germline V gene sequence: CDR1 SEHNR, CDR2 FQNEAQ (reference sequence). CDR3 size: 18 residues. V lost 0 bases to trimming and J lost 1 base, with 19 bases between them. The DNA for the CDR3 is TGTGCCAGCAGCTTAGCTGGACTAAACACTCAGCCGTCCTACGAGCAGTACTTC. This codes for CASSLAGLNTQPSYEQYF.

This CDR3 reads CASMVEPGNQPQHF. The CDR3 coding sequence is TGTGCCAGCATGGTTGAGCCGGGCAATCAGCCCCAGCATTTT. The rearrangement joins TRBV28 to TRBJ1-5, with D hard to call. The germline CDR1 and CDR2 sequences are MDHEN and SYDVKM. V lost 7 bases to trimming and J lost 2 bases, with 12 bases between them. The CDR3 covers 14 residues.

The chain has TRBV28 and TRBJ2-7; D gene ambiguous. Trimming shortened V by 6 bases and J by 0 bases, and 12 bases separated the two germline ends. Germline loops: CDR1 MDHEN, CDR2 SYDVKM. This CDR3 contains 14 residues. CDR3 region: CASSPDGFSYEQYF. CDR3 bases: TGTGCCAGCAGCCCCGACGGGTTCTCCTACGAGCAGTACTTC.

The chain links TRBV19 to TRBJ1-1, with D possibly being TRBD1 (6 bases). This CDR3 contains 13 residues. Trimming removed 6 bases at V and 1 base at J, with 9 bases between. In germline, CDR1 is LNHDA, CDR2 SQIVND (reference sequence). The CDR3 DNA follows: TGTGCCAGTAGCTCGACAGGGAACACTGAAGCTTTCTTT. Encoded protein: CASSSTGNTEAFF.

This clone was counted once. The CDR3 DNA reads as TGTGCCAGTAGTATGGGATTCGGGCAGGCCTACAATCAGCCCCAGCATTTT. Translating gives CASSMGFGQAYNQPQHF. The rearrangement uses TRBV19 and TRBJ1-5, with unresolved D. There are 17 residues in the CDR3. V dropped 3 bases and J dropped 3 bases, with 18 bases sitting between them. Looked up from germline, CDR1 is LNHDA and CDR2 is SQIVND (reference sequence).

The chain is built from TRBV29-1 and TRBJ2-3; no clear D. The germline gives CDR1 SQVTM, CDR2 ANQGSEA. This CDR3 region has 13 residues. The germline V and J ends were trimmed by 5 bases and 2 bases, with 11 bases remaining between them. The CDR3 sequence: CSVNGQNTDTQYF. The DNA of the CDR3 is TGCAGCGTTAACGGGCAGAACACAGATACGCAGTATTTT.

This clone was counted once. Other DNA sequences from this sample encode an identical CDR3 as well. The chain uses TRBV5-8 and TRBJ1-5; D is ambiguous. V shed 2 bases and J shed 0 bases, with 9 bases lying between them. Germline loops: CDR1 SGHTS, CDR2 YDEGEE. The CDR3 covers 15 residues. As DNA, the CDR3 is TGTGCCAGCAGCTTTAGGCTAGCTAGCAATCAGCCCCAGCATTTT. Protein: CASSFRLASNQPQHF.

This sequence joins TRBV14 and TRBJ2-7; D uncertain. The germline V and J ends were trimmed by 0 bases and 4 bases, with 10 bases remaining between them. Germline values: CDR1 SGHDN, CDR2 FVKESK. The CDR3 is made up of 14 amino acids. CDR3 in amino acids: CASSQEEVGYEQYF. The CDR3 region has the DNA TGTGCCAGCAGCCAAGAAGAGGTAGGGTACGAGCAGTACTTC.

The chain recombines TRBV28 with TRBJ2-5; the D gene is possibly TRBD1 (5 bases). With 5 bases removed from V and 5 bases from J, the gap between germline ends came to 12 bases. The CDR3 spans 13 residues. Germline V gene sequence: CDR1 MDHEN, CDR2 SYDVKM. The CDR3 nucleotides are TGTGCCAGCAGTAGCGTCAACAGGGAGACCCAGTACTTC. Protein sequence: CASSSVNRETQYF. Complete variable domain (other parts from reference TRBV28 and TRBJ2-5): DVKVTQSSRYLVKRTGEKVFLECVQDMDHENMFWYRQDPGLGLRLIYFSYDVKMKEKGDIPEGYSVSREKKERFSLILESASTNQTSMYLCASSSVNRETQYFGPGTRLLVL.

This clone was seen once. The CDR3 sequence: CASSGDGWETQYF. CDR3 DNA: TGTGCCAGCAGTGGAGATGGGTGGGAGACCCAGTACTTC. The chain couples TRBV25-1 to TRBJ2-5, with D uncertain. V lost 4 bases and J lost 5, with 11 bases in between. The germline gives CDR1 MGHDK, CDR2 SYGVNS. The CDR3 is made up of 13 amino acids.